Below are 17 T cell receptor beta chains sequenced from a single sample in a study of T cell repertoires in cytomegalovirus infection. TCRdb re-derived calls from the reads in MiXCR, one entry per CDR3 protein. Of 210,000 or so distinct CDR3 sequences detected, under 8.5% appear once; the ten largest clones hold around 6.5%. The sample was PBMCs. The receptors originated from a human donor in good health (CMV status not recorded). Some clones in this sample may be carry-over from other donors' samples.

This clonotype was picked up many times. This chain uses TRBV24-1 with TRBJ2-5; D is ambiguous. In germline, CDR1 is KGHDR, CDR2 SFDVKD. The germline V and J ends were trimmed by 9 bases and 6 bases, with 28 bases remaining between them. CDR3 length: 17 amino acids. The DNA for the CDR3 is TGTGCCACCGAATCTAGGTGGGGTCTTCAAACTTTAAAGACCCAGTACTTC. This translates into CATESRWGLQTLKTQYF.

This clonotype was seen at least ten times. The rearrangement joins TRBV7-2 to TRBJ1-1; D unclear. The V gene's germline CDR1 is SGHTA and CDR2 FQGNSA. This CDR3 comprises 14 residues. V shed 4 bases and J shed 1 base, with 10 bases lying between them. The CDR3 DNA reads TGTGCCAGCAGCTGGATCGTCAGGAACACTGAAGCTTTCTTT. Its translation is CASSWIVRNTEAFF.

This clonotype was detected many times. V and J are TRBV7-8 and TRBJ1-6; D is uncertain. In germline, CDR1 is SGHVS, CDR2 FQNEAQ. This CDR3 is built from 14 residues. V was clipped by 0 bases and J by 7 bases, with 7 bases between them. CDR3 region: CASSLATGNSPLHF. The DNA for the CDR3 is TGTGCCAGCAGCTTAGCGACGGGGAATTCACCCCTCCACTTT.

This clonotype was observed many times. CDR3 in DNA: TGTGCCAGCAGCCCCACTATGAGACATCCAGGCTACACCTTC. Its protein product is CASSPTMRHPGYTF. V is TRBV7-2 and J is TRBJ1-2, with unresolved D. Trimming pared 5 bases from V and 8 bases from J, leaving 18 bases between. The V gene's germline CDR1 is SGHTA and CDR2 FQGNSA. The CDR3 contains 14 residues.

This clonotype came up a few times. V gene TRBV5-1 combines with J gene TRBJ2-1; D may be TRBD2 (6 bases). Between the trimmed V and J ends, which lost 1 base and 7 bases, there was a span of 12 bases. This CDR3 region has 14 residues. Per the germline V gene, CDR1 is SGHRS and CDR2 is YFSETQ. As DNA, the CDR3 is TGCGCCAGCAGCTTGACTGGTGGGGGGAATGAGCAGTTCTTC. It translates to CASSLTGGGNEQFF.

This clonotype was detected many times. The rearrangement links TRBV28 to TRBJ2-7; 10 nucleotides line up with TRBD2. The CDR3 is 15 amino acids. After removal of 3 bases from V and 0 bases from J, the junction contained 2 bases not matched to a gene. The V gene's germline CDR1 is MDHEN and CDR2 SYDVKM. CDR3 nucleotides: TGTGCCAGCAGTTTTCGGACTAGCGGCTCCTACGAGCAGTACTTC. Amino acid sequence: CASSFRTSGSYEQYF.

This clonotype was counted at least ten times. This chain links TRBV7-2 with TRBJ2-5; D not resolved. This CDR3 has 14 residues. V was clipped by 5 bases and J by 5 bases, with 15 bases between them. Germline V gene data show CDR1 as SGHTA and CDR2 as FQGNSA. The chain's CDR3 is CASSPRREKETQYF. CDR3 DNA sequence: TGTGCCAGCAGCCCCCGGAGAGAGAAGGAGACCCAGTACTTC.

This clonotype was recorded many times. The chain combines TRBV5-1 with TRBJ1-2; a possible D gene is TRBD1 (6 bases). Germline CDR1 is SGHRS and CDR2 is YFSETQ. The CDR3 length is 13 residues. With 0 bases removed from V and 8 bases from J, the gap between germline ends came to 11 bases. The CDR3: CASSLDRVEGYTF. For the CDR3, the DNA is TGCGCCAGCAGCTTGGACAGGGTGGAGGGCTACACCTTC.

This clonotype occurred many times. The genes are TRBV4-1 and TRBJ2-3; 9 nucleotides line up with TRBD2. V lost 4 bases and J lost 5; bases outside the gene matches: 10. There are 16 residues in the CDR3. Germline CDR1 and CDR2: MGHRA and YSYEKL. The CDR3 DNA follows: TGCGCCAGCAGCCGATCCGCGGGGGGGCCTCAAGATACGCAGTATTTT. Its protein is CASSRSAGGPQDTQYF.

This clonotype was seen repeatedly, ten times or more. CDR3 in DNA: TGTGCCAGCAACCAGGACGGGTCCTACAATGAGCAGTTCTTC. As protein: CASNQDGSYNEQFF. V is TRBV2 and J is TRBJ2-1; unclear D gene. Germline CDR1 and CDR2: SNHLY and FYNNEI. The CDR3 extends over 14 amino acids. Trimming pared 7 bases from V and 1 base from J, leaving 11 bases between.

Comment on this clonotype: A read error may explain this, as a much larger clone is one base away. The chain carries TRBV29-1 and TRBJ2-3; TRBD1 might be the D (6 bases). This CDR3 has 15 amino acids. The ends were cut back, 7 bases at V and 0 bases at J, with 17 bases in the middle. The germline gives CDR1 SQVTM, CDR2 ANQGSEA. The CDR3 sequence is CSAGEQGTSTDTQYF. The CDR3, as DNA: TGCAGCGCAGGGGAGCAAGGGACAAGCACAGATACGCAGTATTTT.

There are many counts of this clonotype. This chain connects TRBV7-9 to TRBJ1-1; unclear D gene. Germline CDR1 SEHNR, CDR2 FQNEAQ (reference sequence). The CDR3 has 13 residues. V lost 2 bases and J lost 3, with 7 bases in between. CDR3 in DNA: TGTGCCAGCAGCTTATCCGTGGACACTGAAGCTTTCTTT. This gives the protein CASSLSVDTEAFF.

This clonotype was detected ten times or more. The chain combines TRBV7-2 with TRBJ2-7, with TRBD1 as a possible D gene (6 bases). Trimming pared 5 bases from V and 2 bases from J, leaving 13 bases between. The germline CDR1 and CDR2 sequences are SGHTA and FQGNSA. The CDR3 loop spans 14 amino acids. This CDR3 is CASSNNRVAYEQYF. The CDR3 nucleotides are TGTGCCAGCAGCAACAACAGGGTGGCCTACGAGCAGTACTTC.

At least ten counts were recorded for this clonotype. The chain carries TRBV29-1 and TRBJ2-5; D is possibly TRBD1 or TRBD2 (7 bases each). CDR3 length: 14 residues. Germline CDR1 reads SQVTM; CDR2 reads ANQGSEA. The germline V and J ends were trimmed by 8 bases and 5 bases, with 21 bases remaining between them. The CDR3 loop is CSSQGGGGRETQYF. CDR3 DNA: TGCAGCTCCCAGGGGGGGGGCGGTCGCGAGACCCAGTACTTC.

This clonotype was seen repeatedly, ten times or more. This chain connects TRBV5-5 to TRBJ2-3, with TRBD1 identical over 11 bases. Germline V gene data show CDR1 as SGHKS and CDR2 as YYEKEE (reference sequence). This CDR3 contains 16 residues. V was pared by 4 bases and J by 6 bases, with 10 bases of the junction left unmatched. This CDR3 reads CASSLRDRGFSDTQYF. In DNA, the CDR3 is TGTGCCAGCAGCCTCCGGGACAGGGGGTTTTCTGATACGCAGTATTTT. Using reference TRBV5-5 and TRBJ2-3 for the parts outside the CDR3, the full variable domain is DAGVTQSPTHLIKTRGQQVTLRCSPISGHKSVSWYQQVLGQGPQFIFQYYEKEERGRGNFPDRFSARQFPNYSSELNVNALLLGDSALYLCASSLRDRGFSDTQYFGPGTRLTVL.

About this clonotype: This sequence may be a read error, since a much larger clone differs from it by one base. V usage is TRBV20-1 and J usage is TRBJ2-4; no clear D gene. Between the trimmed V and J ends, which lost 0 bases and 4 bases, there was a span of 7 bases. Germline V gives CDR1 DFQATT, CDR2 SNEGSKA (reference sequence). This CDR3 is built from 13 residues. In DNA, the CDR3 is TGCAGTGCTAGAGATGTGGCGAAAAACATTCAGTACTTC. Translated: CSARDVAKNIQYF.

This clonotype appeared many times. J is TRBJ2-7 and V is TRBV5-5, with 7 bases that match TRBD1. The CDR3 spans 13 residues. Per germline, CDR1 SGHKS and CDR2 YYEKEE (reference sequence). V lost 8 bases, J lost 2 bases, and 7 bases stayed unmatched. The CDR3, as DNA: TGTGCCAGTAGGACAGGAGAGCCCTACGAGCAGTACTTC. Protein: CASRTGEPYEQYF.